Below, 8 T cell receptor beta chains from the same sample are listed, as sequenced in a study of T cell responses to AZD1222 COVID-19 vaccine. Produced via immunoSEQ multiplex PCR; TCRdb's table is partial and in-frame only. The sample consists of about 140,000 clones, around 91% of them appearing once. The sample consisted of peripheral blood, taken on day 0 of AZD1222 vaccination. The receptors shown here come from an adult in good health.

The J gene is TRBJ1-1, the V gene TRBV6-2 or TRBV6-3; a possible D gene is TRBD1 (6 bases). CDR3 length: 15 residues. Deletions cut 7 bases from V and 5 bases from J, with 20 bases between. Germline V gene lookup returns CDR1 MNHEY and CDR2 SVGEGT. The CDR3 DNA reads as TGTGCCAGCACCCCGAACCTACAGGGAGGGACTGAAGCTTTCTTT. Encoded protein: CASTPNLQGGTEAFF.

The chain joins TRBV7-2 to TRBJ2-3, with D possibly being TRBD2 (6 bases). Looked up from germline, CDR1 is SGHTA and CDR2 is FQGNSA. The CDR3 is 15 residues long. V lost 5 bases and J lost 2, with 14 bases in between. The CDR3 DNA follows: TGTGCCAGCAGCCTTACACGGAGGGCCACAGATACGCAGTATTTT. This sequence encodes CASSLTRRATDTQYF.

This clone was recorded once. The V and J genes are TRBV6-5 and TRBJ1-1; a possible D gene is TRBD1 (6 bases). CDR3 length: 14 amino acids. Germline CDR1 is MNHEY and CDR2 is SVGAGI. V was trimmed by 6 bases and J by 1 base, leaving 12 bases between them. CDR3 sequence reads: CASRSATGNTEAFF. The CDR3 DNA reads as TGTGCCAGCAGGTCCGCGACAGGGAACACTGAAGCTTTCTTT.

J is TRBJ2-7 and V is TRBV27; 10 bases agree with TRBD1. J lost 6 bases, V lost 8 bases, and 13 bases had no gene match. The germline V gene has CDR1 MNHEY and CDR2 SMNVEV (reference sequence). CDR3 length equals 15 residues. The CDR3 nucleotides are TGTGCCAGCTATTCCCCGGGACAGGGGTTCGTCGAGCAGTACTTC. The encoded protein is CASYSPGQGFVEQYF.

V gene TRBV3-1 (or the pseudogene TRBV3-2) combines with J gene TRBJ2-5; no firm D call. V was cut by 0 bases and J by 4 bases, with 9 bases left in between. The V gene's germline CDR1 is LGHDT and CDR2 YNNKEL (reference sequence). The CDR3 is 14 amino acids. CDR3 in amino acids: CASSQDSRRETQYF. DNA of the CDR3: TGTGCCAGCAGCCAAGACAGTAGGAGAGAGACCCAGTACTTC.

The genes are TRBV5-1 and TRBJ2-1; 8 bases are shared with TRBD1. The V segment lost 0 bases and the J segment 0 bases; nucleotides outside the gene matches: 2. Germline V CDR1 and CDR2: SGHRS, YFSETQ. This CDR3 has 16 residues. In DNA form, the CDR3 reads TGCGCCAGCAGCTTGGGGACAGGGTCCTCCTACAATGAGCAGTTCTTC. Residues: CASSLGTGSSYNEQFF.

In DNA, the CDR3 is TGTGCCAGCAGCTTACAGACGGGCGTGAAAGGCTACACCTTC. Its protein is CASSLQTGVKGYTF. The chain recombines TRBV7-9 with TRBJ1-2; no clear D gene. There are 14 residues in the CDR3. CDR1 is SEHNR, CDR2 FQNEAQ, per germline (reference sequence). With 2 bases removed from V and 8 bases from J, the gap between germline ends came to 15 bases.

V and J are TRBV27 and TRBJ1-3; 8 bases map to TRBD1. The CDR3 has 16 residues. Germline V gene data show CDR1 as MNHEY and CDR2 as SMNVEV (reference sequence). Trimming took 6 bases from V and 0 from J; bases not matched to a gene: 7. The CDR3 nucleotides are TGTGCCAGCAGCGCCTATGGGACAGGCTCTGGAAACACCATATATTTT. As protein: CASSAYGTGSGNTIYF.